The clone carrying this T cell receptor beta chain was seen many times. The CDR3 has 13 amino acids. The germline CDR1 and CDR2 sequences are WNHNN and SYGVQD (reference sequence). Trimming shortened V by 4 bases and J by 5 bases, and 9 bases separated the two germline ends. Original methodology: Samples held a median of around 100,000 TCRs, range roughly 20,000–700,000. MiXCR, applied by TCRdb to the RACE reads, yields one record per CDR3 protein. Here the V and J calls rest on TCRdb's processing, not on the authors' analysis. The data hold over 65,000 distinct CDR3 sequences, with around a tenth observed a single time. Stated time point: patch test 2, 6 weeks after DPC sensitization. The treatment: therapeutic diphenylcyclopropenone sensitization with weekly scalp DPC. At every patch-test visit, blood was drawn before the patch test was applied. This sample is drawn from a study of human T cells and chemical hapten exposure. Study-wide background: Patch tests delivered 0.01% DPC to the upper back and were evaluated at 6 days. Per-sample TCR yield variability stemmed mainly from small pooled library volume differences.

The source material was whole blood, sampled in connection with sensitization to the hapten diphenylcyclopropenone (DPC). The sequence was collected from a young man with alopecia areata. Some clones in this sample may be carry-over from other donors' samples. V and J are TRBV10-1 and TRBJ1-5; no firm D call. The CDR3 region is CASSAHRDQPQHF. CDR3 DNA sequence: TGCGCCAGCAGTGCTCACCGAGATCAGCCCCAGCATTTT.